These 16 T cell receptor beta chains originate from one sample sequenced in a study of T cell changes during pregnancy in multiple sclerosis. Method: immunoSEQ multiplex PCR; TCRdb's copy keeps in-frame clones and lacks some. The sample lists under 100,000 clones, approximately 94% seen once, with 2.5% in the top ten. Sequenced here: peripheral blood, sampled in the third trimester of pregnancy. The source of these receptors is a female donor with multiple sclerosis, enrolled in a pregnancy study.

J is TRBJ1-5 and V is TRBV21-1; TRBD1, as called in the table, went unchecked against the DNA. TRBV21-1 is recorded as a pseudogene. This CDR3 is 20 amino acids long. Here the CDR3 reads CASSNRAPGQVPYSNQPQHF. The CDR3 DNA reads as TGTGCCAGCAGCAATAGGGCACCGGGACAAGTACCATATAGCAATCAGCCCCAGCATTTT.

V is TRBV2 and J is TRBJ2-5, with a tentative D call TRBD2 (5 bases). Germline CDR1 reads SNHLY; CDR2 reads FYNNEI. There are 13 residues in the CDR3. V lost 7 bases and J lost 5, with 14 bases in between. Written as DNA, the CDR3 is TGTGCCAGCAACCTGGGAGTGGGGGAGACCCAGTACTTC. Translated: CASNLGVGETQYF.

The chain couples TRBV19 to TRBJ1-1, with 7 positions matching TRBD1. Trimming removed 5 bases from V and 4 bases from J; junction bases left unmatched: 7. This CDR3 region has 14 residues. Germline V CDR1 and CDR2: LNHDA, SQIVND (reference sequence). In nucleotides, the CDR3 is TGTGCCAGTAGTTTCGACAGGGTGGCCACTGAAGCTTTCTTT. As protein: CASSFDRVATEAFF.

The chain uses TRBV27 and TRBJ2-5; the D gene is possibly TRBD1 (6 bases). This CDR3 spans 14 amino acids. CDR1 and CDR2 (germline): MNHEY, SMNVEV (reference sequence). The V end was cut by 1 base, the J end by 5 bases, with 11 bases between. CDR3: CASSLLSGDETQYF. The CDR3 DNA sequence: TGTGCCAGCAGTTTATTGTCAGGGGATGAGACCCAGTACTTC.

V and J are TRBV29-1 and TRBJ2-3; the D gene is possibly TRBD2 (6 bases). Between the trimmed V and J ends, which lost 4 bases and 5 bases, there was a span of 16 bases. CDR1 is SQVTM and CDR2 is ANQGSEA in the germline V gene. This CDR3 is 14 amino acids long. The CDR3 nucleotides are TGCAGCGTTGGGGGGGTGCCCCTCGGAGATACGCAGTATTTT. This gives the protein CSVGGVPLGDTQYF.

This chain links TRBV10-3 with TRBJ1-1, with TRBD1 matching over 8 bases. CDR3 size: 13 residues. Trimming removed 8 bases from V and 1 base from J; junction bases left unmatched: 3. Germline CDR1 and CDR2: ENHRY and SYGVKD. The CDR3 nucleotides are TGTGCCATCGACAGGGGCCCGAACACTGAAGCTTTCTTT. Protein: CAIDRGPNTEAFF.

This chain connects TRBV12-5 to TRBJ1-2; D perhaps matches TRBD1 (5 bases). CDR1 is LGHNT, CDR2 FRNRAP, per germline. Trimming stripped 1 base from V and 8 bases from J, with 20 bases between. The CDR3 sequence is 16 residues long. The CDR3 nucleotides read TGTGCTAGTGGTTTGGCAGGGCGGGGCCTACCGGTCGGCTACACCTTC. Its translation is CASGLAGRGLPVGYTF.

This chain's CDR3 is CASSLFGQGPRTYEQYF. The CDR3 nucleotides read TGTGCCAGCAGCTTATTCGGTCAGGGCCCTCGAACCTACGAGCAGTACTTC. V usage is TRBV7-9 and J usage is TRBJ2-7; D possibly corresponds to TRBD1 (5 bases). The V end lost 2 bases, the J end lost 2 bases, and 19 bases lay between the germline ends. The CDR3 spans 17 residues. Germline V CDR1 and CDR2: SEHNR, FQNEAQ (reference sequence).

The J gene is TRBJ2-3, the V gene TRBV2; D might be TRBD2 (6 bases). This CDR3 is 13 amino acids long. CDR1 is SNHLY, CDR2 FYNNEI, per germline. Trimming removed 6 bases at V and 2 bases at J, with 9 bases between. The CDR3 DNA sequence: TGTGCCAGCAGGCGGGGAGTCACAGATACGCAGTATTTT. It codes for CASRRGVTDTQYF.

The V and J genes are TRBV19 and TRBJ1-2, with a possible D match to TRBD1 (5 bases). V was pared by 11 bases and J by 6 bases, with 19 bases between. This CDR3 region has 13 residues. Germline-derived CDR1 and CDR2 are LNHDA and SQIVND (reference sequence). In DNA form, the CDR3 reads TGTGCCCTTAGGTCGGGGGAGGAGGATGGCTACACCTTC. Translating it yields CALRSGEEDGYTF.

The rearrangement links TRBV2 to TRBJ2-2; D might be TRBD2 (5 bases). The CDR3 totals 15 residues. CDR1 SNHLY and CDR2 FYNNEI come from the germline V gene. V lost 4 bases and J lost 4, with 13 bases in between. The CDR3 loop is CASSVGVLSTGELFF. CDR3 nucleotide sequence: TGTGCCAGCAGTGTCGGGGTTCTCTCCACCGGGGAGCTGTTTTTT.

This clone was observed a single time. The chain carries TRBV5-1 and TRBJ1-6; the D is unclear. The germline V and J ends were trimmed by 0 bases and 7 bases, with 14 bases remaining between them. The germline gives CDR1 SGHRS, CDR2 YFSETQ. The CDR3 has 16 residues. CDR3: CASSLGGREFNSPLHF. CDR3 nucleotide sequence: TGCGCCAGCAGCTTGGGTGGGAGGGAGTTCAATTCACCCCTCCACTTT.

This sequence joins TRBV5-6 and TRBJ2-7; TRBD1 matches 11 bases. The CDR3 runs to 14 residues. Germline V gene sequence: CDR1 SGHDT, CDR2 YYEEEE. Germline trimming cut 1 base from V and 7 bases from J; bases unmatched to any gene: 4. CDR3 DNA sequence: TGTGCCAGCAGCTTGCCGGACAGGGGGCATGAGCAGTACTTC. Encoded protein: CASSLPDRGHEQYF. The whole variable domain, filled in from reference TRBV5-6 and TRBJ2-7, reads DAGVTQSPTHLIKTRGQQVTLRCSPKSGHDTVSWYQQALGQGPQFIFQYYEEEERQRGNFPDRFSGHQFPNYSSELNVNALLLGDSALYLCASSLPDRGHEQYFGPGTRLTVT.

The rearrangement links TRBV5-4 to TRBJ1-2; D is possibly TRBD1 (5 bases). Trimming shortened V by 1 base and J by 4 bases, and 8 bases separated the two germline ends. The CDR3 loop spans 13 amino acids. CDR1 is SGHNT and CDR2 is YYREEE in the germline V gene (reference sequence). This chain's CDR3 is CASSLQGSYGYTF. CDR3 coding DNA: TGTGCCAGCAGCTTGCAGGGTAGCTATGGCTACACCTTC.

The rearrangement joins TRBV7-9 to TRBJ1-3; perhaps TRBD1 as D (5 bases). V dropped 3 bases and J dropped 8 bases, with 20 bases sitting between them. Germline CDR1 and CDR2: SEHNR and FQNEAQ (reference sequence). The CDR3 totals 16 residues. The CDR3 DNA reads as TGTGCCAGCAGCTTCTCCTCAACAGGAAAGACCGACACCATATATTTT. It encodes CASSFSSTGKTDTIYF.

The chain joins TRBV30 to TRBJ2-7; 8 bases line up with TRBD1. Germline trimming cut 0 bases from V and 1 base from J; bases unmatched to any gene: 8. The CDR3 extends over 16 amino acids. Germline V lookup: CDR1 GTSNPN, CDR2 SVGIG (reference sequence). The chain's CDR3 is CAWSVPGGARSYEQYF. The DNA for the CDR3 is TGTGCCTGGAGTGTACCAGGGGGCGCACGATCCTACGAGCAGTACTTC.